This is a list of T cell receptor beta chains from one sample in a study of cytomegalovirus exposure and HLA in healthy donors. Libraries were prepared by immunoSEQ multiplex PCR; TCRdb keeps only in-frame clonotypes and omits some of them. The sample lists 140,000 to 150,000 clones, approximately 68% seen once, with more than 4% in the top ten. Material for sequencing was PBMCs. These receptors all come from a man between 60 and 70 years old in good health and CMV-seronegative. CDR3s include the opening cysteine and the closing phenylalanine or tryptophan. A D gene is named only where the DNA matches it firmly. The size entry is marked missing in some rows and otherwise reads once, few, many or a size class.

v_gene: TRBV5-4
abundance: .
d_gene: .
j_gene: TRBJ2-3
CDR3nt: TGTGCCAGCAGCTTCGGGGGGCCTAGCACAGATACGCAGTATTTT
CDR3aa: CASSFGGPSTDTQYF

v_gene: TRBV5-8
abundance: .
d_gene: .
j_gene: TRBJ1-1
CDR3nt: TGTGCCAGCAGCTTACGGGGAGGAATAACTGAAGCTTTCTTT
CDR3aa: CASSLRGGITEAFF

v_gene: TRBV2
abundance: .
d_gene: .
j_gene: TRBJ2-1
CDR3nt: TGTGCCAGCAGTGAACGCAGGGTTGCCTACAATGAGCAGTTCTTC
CDR3aa: CASSERRVAYNEQFF

v_gene: TRBV11-3
abundance: .
d_gene: .
j_gene: TRBJ2-4
CDR3nt: TGTGCCAGCTCCCCTTCGGGAGATGGTATTCAGTACTTC
CDR3aa: CASSPSGDGIQYF

v_gene: TRBV7-3
abundance: .
d_gene: TRBD1
j_gene: TRBJ1-6
CDR3nt: TGTGCCAGCAGCCCCCAGACAGGGGGTTTCTCACCCCTCCACTTT
CDR3aa: CASSPQTGGFSPLHF

v_gene: TRBV28
abundance: .
d_gene: .
j_gene: TRBJ1-2
CDR3nt: TGTGCCAGCAGATCAACGGGGGTCTATGGCTACACCTTC
CDR3aa: CASRSTGVYGYTF

v_gene: TRBV10-3
abundance: few
d_gene: .
j_gene: TRBJ1-1
CDR3nt: TGTGCCATCAGTGAGTTCAGGGTAAACAATGAAGCTTTCTTT
CDR3aa: CAISEFRVNNEAFF

v_gene: TRBV14
abundance: few
d_gene: .
j_gene: TRBJ1-6
CDR3nt: TGTGCCAGCAGCCAAGACCCGAGGTCCTATAATTCACCCCTCCACTTT
CDR3aa: CASSQDPRSYNSPLHF

v_gene: TRBV7-3
abundance: .
d_gene: .
j_gene: TRBJ2-7
CDR3nt: TGTGCCAGCAGCTTAAATCCGGGGGAAAGCACGTACGAGCAGTACTTC
CDR3aa: CASSLNPGESTYEQYF

v_gene: TRBV25-1
abundance: once
d_gene: .
j_gene: TRBJ2-7
CDR3nt: TGTGCCAGCAGTGAACAGGGAGGAAGTGGGTACGAGCAGTACTTC
CDR3aa: CASSEQGGSGYEQYF

v_gene: TRBV5-4
abundance: .
d_gene: .
j_gene: TRBJ2-3
CDR3nt: TGTGCCAGCAGCCCCGAAGGGGGGGGCACAGATACGCAGTATTTT
CDR3aa: CASSPEGGGTDTQYF

v_gene: TRBV5-1
abundance: .
d_gene: .
j_gene: TRBJ1-1
CDR3nt: TGCGCCAGCAGCTCATCGGGGGGAGGTGGCTACACTGAAGCTTTCTTT
CDR3aa: CASSSSGGGGYTEAFF

v_gene: TRBV19
abundance: few
d_gene: TRBD1
j_gene: TRBJ2-7
CDR3nt: TGTGCCAGTAGTATCGGGGCAGGGGGCAACTACGAGCAGTACTTC
CDR3aa: CASSIGAGGNYEQYF

v_gene: TRBV7-9
abundance: .
d_gene: .
j_gene: TRBJ1-2
CDR3nt: TGTGCCAGCAGCTTAGAACTAGAAGGCTACACCTTC
CDR3aa: CASSLELEGYTF

v_gene: TRBV9
abundance: .
d_gene: TRBD1
j_gene: TRBJ1-3
CDR3nt: TGTGCCAGCAGCGTAGAGGGACAGGGGGCCTCTGGAAACACCATATATTTT
CDR3aa: CASSVEGQGASGNTIYF

v_gene: TRBV4-3
abundance: few
d_gene: .
j_gene: TRBJ1-2
CDR3nt: TGCGCCAGCAGCCAAGTAGTAGGCGCGGAGAAAAACTATGGCTACACCTTC
CDR3aa: CASSQVVGAEKNYGYTF

v_gene: TRBV5-1
abundance: .
d_gene: .
j_gene: TRBJ1-1
CDR3nt: TGCGCCAGCAGCTTGCAGGCAGGGGAAGTGAACACTGAAGCTTTCTTT
CDR3aa: CASSLQAGEVNTEAFF

v_gene: TRBV19
abundance: .
d_gene: TRBD1
j_gene: TRBJ1-3
CDR3nt: TGTGCCAGTAGTGCCCCAGGGGGCTTACGGGGAAACACCATATATTTT
CDR3aa: CASSAPGGLRGNTIYF

v_gene: TRBV5-1
abundance: .
d_gene: TRBD1
j_gene: TRBJ2-7
CDR3nt: TGCGCCAGCAGGTCGAGGGGACAGGGTGCCGAGCAGTACTTC
CDR3aa: CASRSRGQGAEQYF

v_gene: TRBV4-1
abundance: .
d_gene: .
j_gene: TRBJ2-3
CDR3nt: TGCGCCAGCAGCCAAGATCGGGAACTAGATACGCAGTATTTT
CDR3aa: CASSQDRELDTQYF

v_gene: TRBV9
abundance: once
d_gene: TRBD1
j_gene: TRBJ2-2
CDR3nt: TGTGCCAGCAGCCCGCAGACAGGGTTGACCGGGGAGCTGTTTTTT
CDR3aa: CASSPQTGLTGELFF

v_gene: TRBV11-2
abundance: .
d_gene: TRBD1
j_gene: TRBJ2-2
CDR3nt: TGTGCCAGCAGCTCTCCCGACAGGGGCACCGGGGAGCTGTTTTTT
CDR3aa: CASSSPDRGTGELFF

v_gene: TRBV7-9
abundance: .
d_gene: TRBD2
j_gene: TRBJ2-5
CDR3nt: TGTGCCAGCAGGTACCTTCCCGCGGGAGAGCGAGAGACCCAGTACTTC
CDR3aa: CASRYLPAGERETQYF

v_gene: TRBV5-1
abundance: once
d_gene: TRBD1
j_gene: TRBJ1-1
CDR3nt: TGCGCCAGCAGTCTCGGACAGGGTGAAGCTTTCTTT
CDR3aa: CASSLGQGEAFF